What follows are 4 T cell receptor beta chains derived from one specimen sequenced in a study of blood T cell repertoires in COVID-19. Clones were read by immunoSEQ multiplex PCR, and TCRdb kept only the in-frame ones, dropping some. This sample has more than 85,000 clones, with 80% to 90% found just once. Input material: peripheral blood. These receptors came from a man between 40 and 49 years old with active or convalescent COVID-19.

The CDR3 loop is CASSQDSGLLREQFF. The CDR3, as DNA: TGTGCCAGCAGCCAAGATTCAGGCCTCCTCAGAGAGCAGTTCTTC. This chain joins TRBV14 and TRBJ2-1; D is unresolved. CDR3 size: 15 residues. The ends were cut back, 0 bases at V and 10 bases at J, with 16 bases in the middle. The germline V gene encodes CDR1 SGHDN and CDR2 FVKESK.

This CDR3 reads CAIGDRDTEAFF. CDR3 nucleotide sequence: TGTGCCATCGGGGACAGGGACACTGAAGCTTTCTTT. J is TRBJ1-1 and V is TRBV10-3; the match to TRBD1 covers 9 bases. The trim removed 8 bases at V and 3 bases at J, leaving 1 base unmatched. CDR3 length equals 12 residues. CDR1 is ENHRY, CDR2 SYGVKD, per germline.

V and J are TRBV29-1 and TRBJ2-3, with 11 bases fitting TRBD2. This CDR3 spans 16 amino acids. Germline V lookup: CDR1 SQVTM, CDR2 ANQGSEA. J lost 2 bases, V lost 2 bases, and 6 bases had no gene match. DNA for the CDR3: TGCAGCGTTGAACCCCTGACTAGCGGGATCACAGATACGCAGTATTTT. This sequence encodes CSVEPLTSGITDTQYF.

The J gene is TRBJ2-2, the V gene TRBV7-3; 12 bases are shared with TRBD2. Looked up from germline, CDR1 is SGHTA and CDR2 is FQGTGA. The CDR3 length is 15 residues. Trimming at V came to 5 bases and at J to 4 bases, leaving 2 bases not matched to a gene. CDR3 nucleotide sequence: TGTGCCAGCAGCCCGACTAGCGGGAGCACCGGGGAGCTGTTTTTT. Translating it yields CASSPTSGSTGELFF.